This T cell receptor beta chain came from a study of a mutant IDH1 vaccine in newly diagnosed glioma. Study at large: Among treated patients, roughly 60% were male and approximately 40% female, and mean age was about 39 years. Those enrolled had earlier been treated with radiotherapy, temozolomide, or both, mostly both.

The sample's time point: baseline, week 1 (first vaccination visit). The treatment denotes: pre-vaccination baseline after standard-of-care therapy. The CDR3 is made up of 15 amino acids. V was pared by 4 bases and J by 5 bases, with 9 bases of the junction left unmatched. Germline-derived CDR1 and CDR2 are SGHRS and YFSETQ. Generated by immunoSEQ multiplex PCR, the TCRdb table keeps only in-frame clones and is missing some. In the table there are fewer than 45,000 clones, around four fifths of which are singletons. This material consisted of PBMCs, taken from a glioma patient treated with radiotherapy, temozolomide or both. The receptor was isolated from a man aged 40-49 years with glioma. Some clones in this sample may be carry-over from other donors' samples. J is TRBJ2-3 and V is TRBV5-1; 8 bases map to TRBD2. CDR3 in DNA: TGCGCCAGCAGCACGGGAAAGGCGGGGGGAGATACGCAGTATTTT. This codes for CASSTGKAGGDTQYF. Drawing the rest from reference TRBV5-1 and TRBJ2-3, the complete variable domain is KAGVTQTPRYLIKTRGQQVTLSCSPISGHRSVSWYQQTPGQGLQFLFEYFSETQRNKGNFPGRFSGRQFSNSRSEMNVSTLELGDSALYLCASSTGKAGGDTQYFGPGTRLTVL.